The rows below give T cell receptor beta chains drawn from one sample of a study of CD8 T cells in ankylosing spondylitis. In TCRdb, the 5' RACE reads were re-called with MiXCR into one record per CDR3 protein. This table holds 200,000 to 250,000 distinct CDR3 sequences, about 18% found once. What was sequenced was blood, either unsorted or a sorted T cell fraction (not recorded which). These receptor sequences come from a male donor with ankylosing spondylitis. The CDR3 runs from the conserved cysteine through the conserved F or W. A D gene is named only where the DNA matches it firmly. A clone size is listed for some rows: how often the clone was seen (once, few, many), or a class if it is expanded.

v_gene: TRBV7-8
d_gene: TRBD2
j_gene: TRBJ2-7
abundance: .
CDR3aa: CASSHRLAPSSYEQYF
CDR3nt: TGTGCCAGCAGCCATAGACTAGCGCCGAGTTCCTACGAGCAGTACTTC

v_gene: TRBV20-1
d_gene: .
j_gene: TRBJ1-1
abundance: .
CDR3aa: CSASDPENTEAFF
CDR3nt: TGCAGTGCTAGCGACCCAGAGAACACTGAAGCTTTCTTT

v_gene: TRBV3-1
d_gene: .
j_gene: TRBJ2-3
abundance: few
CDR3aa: CASSPSHGPDTQYF
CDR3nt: TGTGCCAGCAGCCCAAGCCACGGGCCAGATACGCAGTATTTT

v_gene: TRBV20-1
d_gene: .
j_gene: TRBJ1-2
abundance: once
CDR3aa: CSASVPLINYGYTF
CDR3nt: TGCAGTGCTAGTGTACCCCTAATTAACTATGGCTACACCTTC

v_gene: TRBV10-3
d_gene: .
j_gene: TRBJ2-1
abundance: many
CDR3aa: CAISPSGASYNEQFF
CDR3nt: TGTGCCATCAGTCCTTCGGGGGCCTCCTACAATGAGCAGTTCTTC

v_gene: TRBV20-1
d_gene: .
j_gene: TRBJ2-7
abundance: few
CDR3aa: CSARGVSSTYEQYF
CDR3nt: TGCAGTGCTAGAGGGGTATCGTCGACCTACGAGCAGTACTTC

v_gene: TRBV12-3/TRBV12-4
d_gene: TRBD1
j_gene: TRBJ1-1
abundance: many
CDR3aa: CASSFTGDTEAFF
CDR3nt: TGTGCCAGCAGTTTTACAGGGGACACTGAAGCTTTCTTT

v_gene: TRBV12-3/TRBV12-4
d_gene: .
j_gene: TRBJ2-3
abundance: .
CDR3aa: CASSSSDTQYF
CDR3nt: TGTGCCAGCAGTTCCTCTGATACGCAGTATTTT

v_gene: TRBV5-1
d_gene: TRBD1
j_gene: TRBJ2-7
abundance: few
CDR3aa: CASSWGTGALYEQYF
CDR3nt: TGCGCCAGCAGCTGGGGGACAGGGGCGCTCTACGAGCAGTACTTC

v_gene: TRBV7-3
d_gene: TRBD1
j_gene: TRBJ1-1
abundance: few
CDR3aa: CASSSGDRGWTEAFF
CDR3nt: TGTGCCAGCAGCTCGGGGGACAGGGGATGGACTGAAGCTTTCTTT

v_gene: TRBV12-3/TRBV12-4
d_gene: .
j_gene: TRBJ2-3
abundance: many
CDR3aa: CASSFVPIGGTDTQYF
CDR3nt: TGTGCCAGCAGTTTCGTTCCGATCGGCGGCACAGATACGCAGTATTTT

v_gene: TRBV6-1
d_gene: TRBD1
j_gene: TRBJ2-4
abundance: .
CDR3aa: CASSEDLGTGNIQYF
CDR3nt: TGTGCCAGCAGTGAGGATCTCGGGACAGGAAACATTCAGTACTTC

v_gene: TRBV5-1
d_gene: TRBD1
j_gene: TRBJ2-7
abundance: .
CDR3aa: CASSLYTGQYYEQYF
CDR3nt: TGCGCCAGCAGCTTGTATACGGGACAGTACTACGAGCAGTACTTC

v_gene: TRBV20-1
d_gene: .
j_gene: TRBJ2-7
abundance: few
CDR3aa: CSAVADSTYEQYF
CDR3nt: TGCAGTGCTGTGGCGGACAGCACCTACGAGCAGTACTTC

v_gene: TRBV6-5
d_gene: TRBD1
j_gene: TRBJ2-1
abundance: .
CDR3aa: CASSYSGQGAGYNEQFF
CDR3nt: TGTGCCAGCAGTTACTCGGGACAGGGGGCGGGATACAATGAGCAGTTCTTC